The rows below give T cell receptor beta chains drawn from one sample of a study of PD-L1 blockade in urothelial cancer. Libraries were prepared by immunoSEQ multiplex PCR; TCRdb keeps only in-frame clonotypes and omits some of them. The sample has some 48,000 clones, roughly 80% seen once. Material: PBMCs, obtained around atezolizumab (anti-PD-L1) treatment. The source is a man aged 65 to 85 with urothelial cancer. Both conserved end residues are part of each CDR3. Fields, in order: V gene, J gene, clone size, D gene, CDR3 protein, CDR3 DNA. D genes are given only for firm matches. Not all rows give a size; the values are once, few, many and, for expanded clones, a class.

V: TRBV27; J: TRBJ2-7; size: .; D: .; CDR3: CASSPTGTYEQYF; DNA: TGTGCCAGCAGCCCGACAGGCACCTACGAGCAGTACTTC
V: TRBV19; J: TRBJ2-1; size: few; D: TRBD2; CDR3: CASSIMGTRNNEQFF; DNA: TGTGCCAGTAGTATAATGGGGACTAGAAACAATGAGCAGTTCTTC
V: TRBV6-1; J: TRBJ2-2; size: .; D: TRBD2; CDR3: CASTLAGAGELFF; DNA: TGTGCCAGCACACTAGCGGGTGCCGGGGAGCTGTTTTTT
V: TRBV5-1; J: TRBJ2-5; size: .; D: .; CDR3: CASSPSANRQETQYF; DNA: TGCGCCAGCAGCCCCTCCGCTAATCGCCAAGAGACCCAGTACTTC
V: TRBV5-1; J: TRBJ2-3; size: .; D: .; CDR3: CASSSFTSTDTQYF; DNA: TGCGCCAGCAGCTCCTTCACAAGCACAGATACGCAGTATTTT
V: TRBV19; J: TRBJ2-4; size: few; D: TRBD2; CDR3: CASSIASGLAKNIQYF; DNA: TGTGCCAGTAGTATAGCTAGCGGTCTAGCCAAAAACATTCAGTACTTC
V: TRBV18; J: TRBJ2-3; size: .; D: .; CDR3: CASSPRMGLSTDTQYF; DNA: TGTGCCAGCTCACCGCGTATGGGACTTAGCACAGATACGCAGTATTTT
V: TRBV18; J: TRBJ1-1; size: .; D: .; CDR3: CASSPTLWDTNEAFF; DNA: TGTGCCAGCTCACCGACGTTGTGGGACACCAATGAAGCTTTCTTT
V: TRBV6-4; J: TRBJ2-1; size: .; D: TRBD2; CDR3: CASSAKMTSGAYNEQFF; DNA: TGTGCCAGCAGTGCCAAAATGACTAGCGGGGCCTACAATGAGCAGTTCTTC
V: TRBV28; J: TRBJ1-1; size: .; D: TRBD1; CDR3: CASSESRGRNTEAFF; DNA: TGTGCCAGCAGCGAAAGCAGGGGGCGGAACACTGAAGCTTTCTTT
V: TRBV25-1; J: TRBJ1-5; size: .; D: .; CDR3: CASSDRGAHQPQHF; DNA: TGTGCCAGCAGTGACCGGGGAGCTCATCAGCCCCAGCATTTT
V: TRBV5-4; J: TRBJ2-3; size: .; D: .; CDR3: CASSRRGQGPDTQYF; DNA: TGTGCCAGCAGCCGGAGGGGGCAGGGTCCAGATACGCAGTATTTT
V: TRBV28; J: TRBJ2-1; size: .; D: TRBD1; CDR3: CASIPQGVTYNEQFF; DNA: TGTGCCAGCATTCCACAGGGGGTCACCTACAATGAGCAGTTCTTC
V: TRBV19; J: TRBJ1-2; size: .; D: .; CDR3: CASNTMGPGYTF; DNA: TGTGCCAGTAACACTATGGGGCCCGGCTACACCTTC
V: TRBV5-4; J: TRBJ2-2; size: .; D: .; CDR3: CASSLWGRKTGELFF; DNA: TGTGCCAGCAGCTTGTGGGGGCGGAAGACCGGGGAGCTGTTTTTT
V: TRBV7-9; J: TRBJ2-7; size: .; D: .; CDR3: CASTAFGVGEQYF; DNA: TGTGCCAGCACCGCGTTTGGTGTCGGCGAGCAGTACTTC
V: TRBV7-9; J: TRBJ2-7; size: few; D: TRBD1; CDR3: CASRGLDRETSYEQYF; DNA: TGTGCCAGCAGGGGATTGGACAGGGAAACCTCCTACGAGCAGTACTTC
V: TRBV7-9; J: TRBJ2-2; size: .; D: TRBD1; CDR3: CASSFPGGVNTGELFF; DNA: TGTGCCAGCAGCTTTCCAGGGGGTGTGAACACCGGGGAGCTGTTTTTT
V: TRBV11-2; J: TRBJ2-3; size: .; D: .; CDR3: CASSFGGSPSTDTQYF; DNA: TGTGCCAGCAGCTTTGGAGGGAGCCCTAGCACAGATACGCAGTATTTT
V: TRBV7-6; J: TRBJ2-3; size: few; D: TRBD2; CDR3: CASSSAGGNGDTQYF; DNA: TGTGCCAGCAGCTCAGCGGGGGGGAATGGAGATACGCAGTATTTT
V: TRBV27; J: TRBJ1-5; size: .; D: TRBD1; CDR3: CASSPGQAPIRTQHF; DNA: TGTGCCAGCAGCCCCGGACAGGCGCCTATCAGGACCCAGCATTTT
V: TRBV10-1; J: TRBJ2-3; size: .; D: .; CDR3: CATRQGTDTQYF; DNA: TGCGCCACCCGACAGGGCACAGATACGCAGTATTTT
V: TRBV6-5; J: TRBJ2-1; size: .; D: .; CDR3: CASSYSGRAQYNEQFF; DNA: TGTGCCAGCAGTTACTCGGGCAGGGCGCAATACAATGAGCAGTTCTTC
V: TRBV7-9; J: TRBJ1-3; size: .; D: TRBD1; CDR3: CASSSQGASGNTIYF; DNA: TGTGCCAGCAGCTCCCAGGGGGCGTCCGGAAACACCATATATTTT
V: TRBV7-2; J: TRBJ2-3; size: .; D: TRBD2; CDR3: CASSLGGRGTDTQYF; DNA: TGTGCCAGCAGCTTAGGCGGGAGAGGCACAGATACGCAGTATTTT
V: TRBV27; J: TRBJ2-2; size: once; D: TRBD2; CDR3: CASRTYPGLAGGNTGELFF; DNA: TGTGCCAGCAGAACCTATCCGGGACTAGCGGGAGGGAACACCGGGGAGCTGTTTTTT
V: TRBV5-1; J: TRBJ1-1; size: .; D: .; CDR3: CASSYQGFTNTEAFF; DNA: TGCGCCAGCAGCTATCAGGGGTTTACGAACACTGAAGCTTTCTTT
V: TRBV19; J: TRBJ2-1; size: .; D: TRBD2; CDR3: CASSMGLAGGEQFF; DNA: TGTGCCAGTAGTATGGGACTAGCGGGAGGTGAGCAGTTCTTC
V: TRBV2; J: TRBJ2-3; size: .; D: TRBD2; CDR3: CASSPPLSGLTQYF; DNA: TGTGCCAGCAGTCCACCCCTTAGCGGGCTGACGCAGTATTTT
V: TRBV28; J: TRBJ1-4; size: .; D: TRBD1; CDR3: CASSSPTGGMEEKLFF; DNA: TGTGCCAGCAGTTCCCCCACAGGGGGCATGGAAGAAAAACTGTTTTTT
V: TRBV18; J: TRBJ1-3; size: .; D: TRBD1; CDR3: CASSPQGQAGNTIYF; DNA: TGTGCCAGCTCACCACAGGGACAGGCTGGAAACACCATATATTTT
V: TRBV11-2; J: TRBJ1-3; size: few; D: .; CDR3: CASSLDSSGNTIYF; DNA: TGTGCCAGCAGCTTAGACAGCTCTGGAAACACCATATATTTT
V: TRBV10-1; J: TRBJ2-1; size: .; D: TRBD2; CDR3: CASSYSKLAGVGQFF; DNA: TGCGCCAGCAGCTATTCCAAACTAGCGGGAGTGGGGCAGTTCTTC
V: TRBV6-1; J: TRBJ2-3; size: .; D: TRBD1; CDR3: CASSERGQGASRREGPDTQYF; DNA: TGTGCCAGCAGTGAAAGGGGACAGGGGGCCTCGCGGCGGGAGGGCCCAGATACGCAGTATTTT
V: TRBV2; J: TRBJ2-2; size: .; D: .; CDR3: CASIEQPNTGELFF; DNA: TGTGCCAGCATCGAACAGCCGAACACCGGGGAGCTGTTTTTT
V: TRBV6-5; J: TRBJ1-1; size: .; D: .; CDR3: CATAGWQQAFF; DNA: TGTGCCACCGCGGGCTGGCAGCAAGCTTTCTTT
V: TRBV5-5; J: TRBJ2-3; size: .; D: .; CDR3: CASSFYITDTQYF; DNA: TGTGCCAGCAGCTTCTATATCACAGATACGCAGTATTTT
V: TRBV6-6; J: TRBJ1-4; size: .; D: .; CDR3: CASGGGEKLFF; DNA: TGTGCCAGCGGGGGGGGCGAAAAACTGTTTTTT
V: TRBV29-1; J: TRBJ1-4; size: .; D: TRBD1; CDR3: CSVEQGDEKLFF; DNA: TGCAGCGTTGAGCAGGGGGACGAAAAACTGTTTTTT
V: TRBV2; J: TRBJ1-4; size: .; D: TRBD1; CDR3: CASSTGVANEKLFF; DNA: TGTGCCAGCAGTACAGGGGTGGCTAATGAAAAACTGTTTTTT
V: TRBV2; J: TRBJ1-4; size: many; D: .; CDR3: CASSESAREEEKLFF; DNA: TGTGCCAGCAGTGAAAGTGCCAGGGAGGAGGAAAAACTGTTTTTT
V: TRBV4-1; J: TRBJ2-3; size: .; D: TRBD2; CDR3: CASSRGGGLAGGRHTDTQYF; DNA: TGCGCCAGCAGCCGAGGAGGGGGACTAGCGGGAGGACGGCACACAGATACGCAGTATTTT
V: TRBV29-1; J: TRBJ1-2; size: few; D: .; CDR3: CSVQDSGYTF; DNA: TGCAGCGTTCAGGACAGTGGCTACACCTTC
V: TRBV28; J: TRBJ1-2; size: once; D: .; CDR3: CASSFGRGRGPNYGYTF; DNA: TGTGCCAGCAGTTTCGGCAGGGGAAGAGGCCCTAACTATGGCTACACCTTC
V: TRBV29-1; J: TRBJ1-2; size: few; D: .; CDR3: CSVAWGVYGYTF; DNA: TGCAGCGTTGCTTGGGGAGTGTATGGCTACACCTTC
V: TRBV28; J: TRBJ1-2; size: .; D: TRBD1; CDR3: CASRGTANYGYTF; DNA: TGTGCCAGCAGGGGGACAGCTAACTATGGCTACACCTTC